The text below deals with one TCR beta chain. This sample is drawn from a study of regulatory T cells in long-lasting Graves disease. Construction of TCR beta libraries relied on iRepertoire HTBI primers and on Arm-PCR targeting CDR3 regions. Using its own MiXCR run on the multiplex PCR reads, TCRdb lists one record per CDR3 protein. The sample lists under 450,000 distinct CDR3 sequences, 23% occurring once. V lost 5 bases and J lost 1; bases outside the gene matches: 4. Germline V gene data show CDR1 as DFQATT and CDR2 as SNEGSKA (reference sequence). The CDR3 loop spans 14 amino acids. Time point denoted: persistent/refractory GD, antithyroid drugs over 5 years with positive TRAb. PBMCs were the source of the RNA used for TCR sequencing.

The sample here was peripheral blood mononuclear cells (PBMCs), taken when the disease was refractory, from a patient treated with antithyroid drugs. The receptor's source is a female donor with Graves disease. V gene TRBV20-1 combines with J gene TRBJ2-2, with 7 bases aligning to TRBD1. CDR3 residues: CSAHRGGNTGELFF. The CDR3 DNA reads TGCAGTGCTCACAGGGGCGGGAACACCGGGGAGCTGTTTTTT.